These 15 T cell receptor beta chains were all obtained from the same sample, sequenced in a study of Ad26.COV2.S vaccination and SARS-CoV-2 variants. Clones were sequenced by immunoSEQ multiplex PCR, and TCRdb holds only the in-frame ones, with some missing. The sample has approximately 410,000 clones, around 92% seen once; the top ten hold approximately 1.6%. Treatment defined: some 20 received Ad26.COV2.S at low or high dose, single or two shots; roughly five received placebo; per-sample allocation not given. Samples analyzed were those drawn on day 63 after the first vaccine or placebo injection. Material: peripheral blood, obtained in a trial of Ad26.COV2.S vaccine versus placebo. The origin of the receptors is a person aged 18-65 years who received the Ad26.COV2.S COVID-19 vaccine or a placebo.

V and J are TRBV19 and TRBJ2-2, with 10 bases that match TRBD2. This CDR3 is 19 amino acids long. Trimming cost V 7 bases and J 2 bases; bases outside gene matches: 16. CDR1 and CDR2 from the germline V gene are LNHDA and SQIVND (reference sequence). The chain's CDR3 is CASTLRTSGPSRNTGELFF. The CDR3, as DNA: TGTGCCAGTACGCTCCGGACTAGCGGACCCTCGAGAAACACCGGGGAGCTGTTTTTT.

V usage is TRBV6-2 or TRBV6-3 and J usage is TRBJ1-1; D is ambiguous. Looked up from germline, CDR1 is MNHEY and CDR2 is SVGEGT. V dropped 2 bases and J dropped 5 bases, with 9 bases sitting between them. This CDR3 contains 13 residues. The CDR3 nucleotides are TGTGCCAGCAGTTACCCCCTAGTTACTGAAGCTTTCTTT. It translates to CASSYPLVTEAFF.

This clone has a single count. V gene TRBV4-1 combines with J gene TRBJ2-3; D is perhaps TRBD2 (6 bases). CDR1 and CDR2 (germline): MGHRA, YSYEKL. Trimming took off 1 base at V and 3 bases at J, with 14 bases between the two ends. This CDR3 comprises 16 residues. The CDR3 DNA is TGCGCCAGCAGCCAAGCTTTCCCTAGCGAGACAGATACGCAGTATTTT. It encodes CASSQAFPSETDTQYF.

This chain connects TRBV2 to TRBJ1-5; D unclear. Germline loops: CDR1 SNHLY, CDR2 FYNNEI. The CDR3 extends over 18 amino acids. V was cut by 2 bases and J by 0 bases, with 17 bases left in between. The CDR3 reads CASSERRTAIYSNQPQHF. CDR3 sequence (DNA): TGTGCCAGCAGTGAACGTAGGACCGCAATATATAGCAATCAGCCCCAGCATTTT. The whole variable domain, remainder taken from reference TRBV2 and TRBJ1-5, is EPEVTQTPSHQVTQMGQEVILRCVPISNHLYFYWYRQILGQKVEFLVSFYNNEISEKSEIFDDQFSVERPDGSNFTLKIRSTKLEDSAMYFCASSERRTAIYSNQPQHFGDGTRLSIL.

On this clone: The sample holds other DNA sequences that translate to the same CDR3. CDR3 in amino acids: CASSFRNTGELFF. The CDR3 DNA sequence: TGTGCCAGCAGTTTTAGAAACACCGGGGAGCTGTTTTTT. The chain is built from TRBV12-3 or TRBV12-4 and TRBJ2-2; D unresolved. The V gene lost 3 bases and the J gene lost 2 bases, with 4 bases spanning the gap. There are 13 residues in the CDR3.

The chain combines TRBV6-4 with TRBJ2-1; 11 bases agree with TRBD2. Trimming cost V 5 bases and J 3 bases; bases outside gene matches: 12. Germline assignment: CDR1 MRHNA and CDR2 SNTAGT. The CDR3 spans 18 residues. CDR3 coding DNA: TGTGCCAGCAGTCCGACTAGCGGGGTAGAAAATTTCTACAATGAGCAGTTCTTC. It encodes CASSPTSGVENFYNEQFF.

V and J are TRBV6-2 or TRBV6-3 and TRBJ2-1; 11 nucleotides match TRBD1. Looked up from germline, CDR1 is MNHEY and CDR2 is SVGEGT. There are 14 residues in the CDR3. V lost 6 bases, J lost 8 bases, and 6 bases stayed unmatched. This CDR3 reads CASSHGQGAYEQFF. CDR3 nucleotide sequence: TGTGCCAGCAGCCATGGACAGGGGGCCTATGAGCAGTTCTTC.

CDR3 DNA sequence: TGTGCCAGCAGTGAACTGGAGCAATTTACTAACTATGGCTACACCTTC. Its protein is CASSELEQFTNYGYTF. The chain is built from TRBV2 and TRBJ1-2; D unresolved. There are 16 residues in the CDR3. V was clipped by 2 bases and J by 0 bases, with 13 bases between them. Germline assignment: CDR1 SNHLY and CDR2 FYNNEI.

This clone was detected many times. The J gene is TRBJ2-3, the V gene TRBV28; maybe TRBD1 (5 bases). The CDR3 runs 15 residues. V dropped 6 bases and J dropped 5 bases, with 18 bases sitting between them. Germline assignment: CDR1 MDHEN and CDR2 SYDVKM. The CDR3 region has the DNA TGTGCCAGCAGCCTATATAGGACAAGGCTAGATACGCAGTATTTT. Translated, it gives CASSLYRTRLDTQYF.

This chain joins TRBV15 and TRBJ1-2, with TRBD1 matching 10 bases. The CDR3 has 19 amino acids. Germline V gene lookup returns CDR1 LNHNV and CDR2 YYDKDF (reference sequence). With V trimmed by 5 bases and J by 4 bases, 19 bases remained unmatched. CDR3: CATSGLLWDRGFRSYGYTF. The CDR3 coding sequence is TGTGCCACCAGCGGGCTCCTTTGGGACAGGGGATTCAGGTCCTATGGCTACACCTTC.

The V and J genes are TRBV10-3 and TRBJ2-2, with TRBD2 identical over 12 bases. The CDR3 has 18 residues. Germline V lookup: CDR1 ENHRY, CDR2 SYGVKD. Losses at the gene ends were 4 bases for V and 4 bases for J; bases not matched to a gene: 10. The CDR3 DNA sequence: TGTGCCATCAGTGGGCCGACTAGCGGGGGAGGCAGCACCGGGGAGCTGTTTTTT. Encoded protein: CAISGPTSGGGSTGELFF.

The CDR3 loop is CASSTSGLTSTEAFF. The CDR3 region has the DNA TGTGCCAGTAGTACCTCAGGGTTAACTTCCACTGAAGCTTTCTTT. The rearrangement uses TRBV19 and TRBJ1-1; tentative D call: TRBD1 (5 bases). Trimming took off 4 bases at V and 4 bases at J, with 16 bases between the two ends. The CDR3 extends over 15 amino acids. Per the germline V gene, CDR1 is LNHDA and CDR2 is SQIVND (reference sequence).

The chain has TRBV11-2 and TRBJ1-1; D gene uncertain. Germline assignment: CDR1 SGHAT and CDR2 FQNNGV. CDR3 size: 13 residues. V was clipped by 4 bases and J by 11 bases, with 17 bases between them. The CDR3 DNA follows: TGTGCCAGCAGCTCAGAACGGTTGTTCAGCGCTTTCTTT. Protein sequence: CASSSERLFSAFF.

The rearrangement links TRBV6-5 to TRBJ2-3; D ambiguous. Germline loops: CDR1 MNHEY, CDR2 SVGAGI. The CDR3 is made up of 15 amino acids. Trimming pared 4 bases from V and 3 bases from J, leaving 14 bases between. CDR3 DNA: TGTGCCAGCAGTTGGGTGGGGTCTCGGACAGATACGCAGTATTTT. Translation: CASSWVGSRTDTQYF.

The chain carries TRBV6-2 or TRBV6-3 and TRBJ2-5; D ambiguous. The germline V gene encodes CDR1 MNHEY and CDR2 SVGEGT. The CDR3 runs 13 residues. The V end lost 0 bases, the J end lost 3 bases, and 5 bases lay between the germline ends. CDR3 sequence reads: CASSYSQEETQYF. CDR3 nucleotides: TGTGCCAGCAGTTACTCGCAAGAAGAGACCCAGTACTTC.